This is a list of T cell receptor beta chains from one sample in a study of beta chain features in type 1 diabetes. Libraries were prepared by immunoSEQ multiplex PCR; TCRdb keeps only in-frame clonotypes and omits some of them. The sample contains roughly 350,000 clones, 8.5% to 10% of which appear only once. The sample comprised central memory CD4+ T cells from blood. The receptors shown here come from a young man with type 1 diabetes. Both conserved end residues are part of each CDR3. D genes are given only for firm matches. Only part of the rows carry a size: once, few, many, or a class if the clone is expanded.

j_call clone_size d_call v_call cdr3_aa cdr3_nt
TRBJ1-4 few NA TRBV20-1 CSVESNEKLFF TGCAGTGTCGAATCTAATGAAAAACTGTTTTTT
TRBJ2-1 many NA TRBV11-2 CASSSPGLTYNEQFF TGTGCCAGCAGTTCCCCGGGTTTAACCTACAATGAGCAGTTCTTC
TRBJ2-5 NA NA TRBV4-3 CASSQEAAPETQYF TGCGCCAGCAGCCAAGAAGCAGCCCCAGAGACCCAGTACTTC
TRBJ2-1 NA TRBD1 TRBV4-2 CASSQEGTGFSEQFF TGTGCCAGCAGCCAAGAGGGGACAGGTTTTAGTGAGCAGTTCTTC
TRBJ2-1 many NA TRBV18 CASRRTASDEQFF TGTGCCAGCAGAAGGACGGCGTCGGATGAGCAGTTCTTC
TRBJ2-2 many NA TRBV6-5 CASSLRQGELFF TGTGCCAGCAGTTTAAGACAGGGGGAGCTGTTTTTT
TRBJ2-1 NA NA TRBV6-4 CASSDKISDEQFF TGTGCCAGCAGTGATAAAATATCAGATGAGCAGTTCTTC
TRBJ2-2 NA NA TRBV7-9 CASSLGSGTGTGELFF TGTGCCAGCAGCTTGGGTTCAGGGACGGGCACCGGGGAGCTGTTTTTT
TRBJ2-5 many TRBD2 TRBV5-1 CASSLAGLAGGGETQYF TGCGCCAGCAGCTTGGCTGGACTAGCGGGAGGCGGAGAGACCCAGTACTTC
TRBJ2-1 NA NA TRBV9 CASSGTRGGEQFF TGTGCCAGCAGCGGCACCCGTGGGGGTGAGCAGTTCTTC
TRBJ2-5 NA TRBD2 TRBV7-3 CASSLMPSGSKVTQYF TGTGCCAGCAGCTTAATGCCCAGCGGGAGTAAGGTGACCCAGTACTTC
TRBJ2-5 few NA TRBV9 CASSVGIAPPTQYF TGTGCCAGCAGCGTAGGGATAGCGCCACCGACCCAGTACTTC
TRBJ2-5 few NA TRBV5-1 CASSFSGDRETQYF TGCGCCAGCAGCTTTTCGGGAGACAGGGAGACCCAGTACTTC
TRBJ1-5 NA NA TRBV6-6 CASSTTWSSNQPQHF TGTGCCAGCAGTACCACATGGAGTAGCAATCAGCCCCAGCATTTT
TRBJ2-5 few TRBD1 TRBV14 CASSQERTGRETQYF TGTGCCAGCAGCCAAGAGAGGACAGGGAGGGAGACCCAGTACTTC
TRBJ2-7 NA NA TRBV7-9 CASGSLSSYEQYF TGTGCCAGCGGATCGCTTAGCTCCTACGAGCAGTACTTC
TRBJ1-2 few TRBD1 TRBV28 CASSPRDRGLRGYTF TGTGCCAGCAGTCCCCGGGACAGGGGGCTGAGGGGCTACACCTTC
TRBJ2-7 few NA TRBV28 CASTGSYEQYF TGTGCCAGCACGGGGTCTTACGAGCAGTACTTC
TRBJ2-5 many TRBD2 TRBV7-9 CATKRLAGGGETQYF TGTGCCACGAAAAGACTAGCGGGAGGAGGAGAGACCCAGTACTTC
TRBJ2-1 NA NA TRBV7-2 CASSVDYHNEQFF TGTGCCAGCAGCGTGGACTACCACAATGAGCAGTTCTTC
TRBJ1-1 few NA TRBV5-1 CASSWDVGGPEAFF TGCGCCAGCAGCTGGGACGTCGGGGGACCTGAAGCTTTCTTT
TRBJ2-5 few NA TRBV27 CASSRVDAETQYF TGTGCCAGCAGTCGGGTCGACGCAGAGACCCAGTACTTC
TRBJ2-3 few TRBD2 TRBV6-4 CASSRKTSSDTDTQYF TGTGCCAGCAGTCGAAAGACTAGCTCCGATACAGATACGCAGTATTTT
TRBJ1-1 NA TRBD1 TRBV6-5 CASSKTGALNTEAFF TGTGCCAGCAGTAAGACAGGGGCGCTGAACACTGAAGCTTTCTTT
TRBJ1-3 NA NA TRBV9 CASSGSDSAGNTIYF TGTGCCAGCAGCGGATCAGACAGTGCCGGAAACACCATATATTTT
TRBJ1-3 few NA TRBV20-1 CSARVGNTIYF TGCAGTGCTAGAGTGGGAAACACCATATATTTT
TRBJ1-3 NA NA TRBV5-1 CASSFNGGGPSSGNTIYF TGCGCCAGCAGCTTTAATGGAGGAGGGCCGAGCTCTGGAAACACCATATATTTT
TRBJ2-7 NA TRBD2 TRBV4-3 CASSQGLAGVDSYEQYF TGCGCCAGCAGCCAAGGACTAGCGGGAGTGGATTCCTACGAGCAGTACTTC
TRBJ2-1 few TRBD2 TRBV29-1 CSVSSGSLGYNEQFF TGCAGCGTTTCTAGCGGGAGCTTGGGCTACAATGAGCAGTTCTTC
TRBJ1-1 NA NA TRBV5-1 CASSLGNGMNTEAFF TGCGCCAGCAGCTTGGGGAATGGGATGAACACTGAAGCTTTCTTT